Here is one T cell receptor (beta chain) with its context. As yet, its antigen is unknown. CDR3 size: 15 residues. Trimming at V came to 5 bases and at J to 2 bases, leaving 8 bases not matched to a gene. Germline CDR1 reads SGHNT; CDR2 reads YYREEE (reference sequence). These data belong to a study of T-cell memory formation after mild COVID-19. Regarding the study as a whole: Researchers found some responding clones in pre-infection memory, a sign that cross-reactive memory joined.

5'RACE with constant-segment primers yielded barcoded, UMI-tagged TCR alpha and TCR beta cDNA libraries. TCRdb reprocessed the 5' RACE reads via MiXCR and lists one record per CDR3 protein. The table has approximately 210,000 distinct CDR3 sequences, over 9.5% seen once; the top ten hold approximately 3%. Specimen: PBMCs or a T cell subset sorted from them (not recorded which). This TCR was recovered from a man aged 18 to 35 who had mild COVID-19 (a few samples of this study predate the infection). Cell type and time point are not known. The chain has TRBV5-4 and TRBJ2-5, with TRBD2 matching over 8 bases. CDR3 coding DNA: TGTGCCAGCAGAGCAGCGGGGGCCCGACAAGAGACCCAGTACTTC. Translated, it gives CASRAAGARQETQYF.